This TCR beta chain came from a study of cytomegalovirus exposure and HLA in healthy donors. Turning to the study itself: Counted in an early data release were 65 million to 100 million unique TCRs from HLA-typed donors. Findings and caveats of the study: In terms of immune exposure information, only CMV serostatus was available. A later analysis by the authors found several of the most significant clusters apparently linked to common viral pathogens.

The CDR3 is made up of 12 amino acids. Trimming shortened V by 6 bases and J by 7 bases, and 11 bases separated the two germline ends. Germline values: CDR1 SGHRS, CDR2 YFSETQ. In this sample, this clone turned up a few times. Its target is unknown. Primers included in the PCR were 60 Vbeta and 13 Jbeta primers. This table comes from immunoSEQ multiplex PCR, and its TCRdb copy is limited to in-frame clones, with some not included. The sample has some 90,000 clones; about three quarters are singletons. Sequenced input: PBMCs. This receptor was identified in a man aged 25-40 years in good health and CMV-seropositive. The rearrangement joins TRBV5-1 to TRBJ2-1, with D possibly TRBD1 on 5 matching bases. The CDR3 coding sequence is TGCGCCAGCAATGCGAGGACAAATGAGCAGTTCTTC. Protein: CASNARTNEQFF.